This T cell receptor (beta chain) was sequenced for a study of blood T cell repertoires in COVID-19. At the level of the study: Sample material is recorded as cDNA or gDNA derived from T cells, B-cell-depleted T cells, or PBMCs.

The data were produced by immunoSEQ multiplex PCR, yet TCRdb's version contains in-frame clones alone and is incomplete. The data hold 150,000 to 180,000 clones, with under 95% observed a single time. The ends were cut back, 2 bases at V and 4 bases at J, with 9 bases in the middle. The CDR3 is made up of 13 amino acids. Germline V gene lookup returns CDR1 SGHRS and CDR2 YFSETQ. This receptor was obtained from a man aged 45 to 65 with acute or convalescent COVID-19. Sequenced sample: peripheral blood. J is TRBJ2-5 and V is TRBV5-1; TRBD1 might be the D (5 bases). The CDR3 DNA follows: TGCGCCAGCAGCTTCCAAGACAGAGAGACCCAGTACTTC. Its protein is CASSFQDRETQYF.